A selection of T cell receptor beta chains follows, all from one sample in a study of blood T cell repertoires in COVID-19. Here immunoSEQ multiplex PCR was the method, and the copy in TCRdb shows in-frame clones only, minus some. The sample consists of 240,000 or so clones, 75% to 90% of them appearing once. The sequenced sample was PBMCs or T cells enriched from blood (not recorded which). These receptors originate from a man aged 40-49 years who had recovered from COVID-19. CDR3s include the opening cysteine and the closing phenylalanine or tryptophan. The order of the fields is V gene, J gene, D gene, clone size, CDR3 protein, CDR3 DNA. A D gene is named only where the DNA matches it firmly. Clone size appears in some rows only: once, few, many, or a class for an expanded clone.

V: TRBV19
J: TRBJ1-6
D: TRBD1
size: .
CDR3: CASSIGDRFSNSPLHF
DNA: TGTGCCAGTAGTATCGGGGACAGATTTTCCAATTCACCCCTCCACTTT

V: TRBV5-1
J: TRBJ2-5
D: .
size: .
CDR3: CASSFQIAFQETQYF
DNA: TGCGCCAGCAGCTTTCAAATAGCATTCCAAGAGACCCAGTACTTC

V: TRBV4-3
J: TRBJ2-1
D: .
size: .
CDR3: CASSEQGLDNEQFF
DNA: TGCGCCAGCAGCGAACAGGGTTTGGACAATGAGCAGTTCTTC

V: TRBV3-1/TRBV3-2
J: TRBJ2-7
D: .
size: few
CDR3: CASSQDPPYEQYF
DNA: TGTGCCAGCAGCCAAGATCCCCCATACGAGCAGTACTTC

V: TRBV7-2
J: TRBJ1-2
D: TRBD1
size: .
CDR3: CASSLATGANYGYTF
DNA: TGTGCCAGCAGCTTAGCGACAGGGGCTAACTATGGCTACACCTTC

V: TRBV5-1
J: TRBJ2-2
D: .
size: .
CDR3: CASSLYGANGELFF
DNA: TGCGCCAGCAGCTTGTATGGGGCGAACGGGGAGCTGTTTTTT

V: TRBV29-1
J: TRBJ1-1
D: .
size: .
CDR3: CSVSEQGSTEAFF
DNA: TGCAGCGTCAGCGAACAGGGTAGCACTGAAGCTTTCTTT

V: TRBV9
J: TRBJ2-7
D: .
size: .
CDR3: CASSPSHGLREQYF
DNA: TGTGCCAGCAGCCCCTCGCACGGACTTCGTGAGCAGTACTTC

V: TRBV6-5
J: TRBJ1-2
D: .
size: .
CDR3: CASSLVESTGYGYTF
DNA: TGTGCCAGCAGCCTCGTTGAGAGTACCGGGTATGGCTACACCTTC

V: TRBV7-7
J: TRBJ2-1
D: .
size: .
CDR3: CASSLLQGLAHEQFF
DNA: TGTGCCAGCAGCTTATTACAGGGTTTGGCTCATGAGCAGTTCTTC

V: TRBV6-5
J: TRBJ1-1
D: TRBD1
size: .
CDR3: CASSTGGEAFF
DNA: TGTGCCAGCAGTACAGGGGGTGAAGCTTTCTTT

V: TRBV27
J: TRBJ2-3
D: TRBD1
size: .
CDR3: CASREARQGTDTQYF
DNA: TGTGCCAGCAGAGAGGCCCGACAGGGAACAGATACGCAGTATTTT

V: TRBV7-9
J: TRBJ1-2
D: .
size: .
CDR3: CASSPESGVGYGYTF
DNA: TGTGCCAGCAGCCCAGAATCAGGGGTTGGCTATGGCTACACCTTC

V: TRBV7-2
J: TRBJ2-7
D: TRBD2
size: few
CDR3: CASSLGLAGYEQYF
DNA: TGTGCCAGCAGCTTAGGACTAGCGGGCTACGAGCAGTACTTC

V: TRBV29-1
J: TRBJ2-1
D: TRBD2
size: .
CDR3: CSVDSGLGSGRARSYNEQFF
DNA: TGCAGCGTTGATTCGGGACTTGGTAGCGGGAGGGCCAGGTCCTACAATGAGCAGTTCTTC

V: TRBV11-3
J: TRBJ1-2
D: .
size: .
CDR3: CASSPSTDHGYTF
DNA: TGTGCCAGCAGCCCATCGACAGATCATGGCTACACCTTC

V: TRBV2
J: TRBJ2-2
D: .
size: once
CDR3: CATHLTGTNTGELFF
DNA: TGTGCCACCCACCTGACGGGGACAAACACCGGGGAGCTGTTTTTT

V: TRBV4-3
J: TRBJ2-7
D: .
size: .
CDR3: CASSQSRRFGGLEQYF
DNA: TGCGCCAGCAGCCAATCCCGTCGGTTCGGGGGTCTCGAGCAGTACTTC

V: TRBV11-2
J: TRBJ1-1
D: .
size: few
CDR3: CASSFQVSTEAFF
DNA: TGTGCCAGCAGCTTTCAGGTCAGCACTGAAGCTTTCTTT

V: TRBV18
J: TRBJ1-3
D: TRBD1
size: .
CDR3: CASSPRQGRSGNTIYF
DNA: TGTGCCAGCTCACCTCGACAGGGACGCTCTGGAAACACCATATATTTT

V: TRBV11-2
J: TRBJ1-6
D: .
size: .
CDR3: CASSMRRTGTRNSPLHF
DNA: TGTGCCAGCAGCATGCGTAGAACAGGGACCCGGAATTCACCCCTCCACTTT

V: TRBV6-5
J: TRBJ2-2
D: TRBD2
size: .
CDR3: CASSRLAGGPGELFF
DNA: TGTGCCAGCAGCAGACTAGCGGGAGGCCCCGGGGAGCTGTTTTTT

V: TRBV9
J: TRBJ2-7
D: .
size: .
CDR3: CASSPSGTQNEQYF
DNA: TGTGCCAGCAGCCCGTCCGGGACACAAAACGAGCAGTACTTC

V: TRBV19
J: TRBJ1-1
D: .
size: .
CDR3: CASTVDWGQNTEAFF
DNA: TGTGCCAGTACGGTGGATTGGGGACAGAACACTGAAGCTTTCTTT

V: TRBV6-5
J: TRBJ2-5
D: .
size: .
CDR3: CASSFLRGGGETQYF
DNA: TGTGCCAGCAGTTTCCTCAGGGGAGGGGGAGAGACCCAGTACTTC

V: TRBV7-9
J: TRBJ2-3
D: TRBD1
size: .
CDR3: CASSHRGRGDTQYF
DNA: TGTGCCAGCAGCCACAGGGGGCGCGGAGATACGCAGTATTTT

V: TRBV6-5
J: TRBJ2-7
D: TRBD1
size: .
CDR3: CASSYRDRGPYEQYF
DNA: TGTGCCAGCAGTTACCGGGACAGGGGTCCCTACGAGCAGTACTTC

V: TRBV18
J: TRBJ1-4
D: .
size: .
CDR3: CASAQQTLREKLFF
DNA: TGTGCCAGCGCCCAACAGACCCTGCGAGAAAAACTGTTTTTT

V: TRBV6-5
J: TRBJ2-7
D: .
size: .
CDR3: CASSYTSSYEQYF
DNA: TGTGCCAGCAGTTACACTAGCTCCTACGAGCAGTACTTC

V: TRBV19
J: TRBJ2-7
D: TRBD2
size: many
CDR3: CASSPGLAQSSEQYF
DNA: TGTGCCAGTAGTCCAGGACTAGCTCAGTCTTCCGAGCAGTACTTC

V: TRBV7-8
J: TRBJ2-3
D: TRBD2
size: .
CDR3: CASSRGGRRDTQYF
DNA: TGTGCCAGCAGCCGGGGGGGGAGGAGAGATACGCAGTATTTT

V: TRBV3-1/TRBV3-2
J: TRBJ1-4
D: TRBD1
size: .
CDR3: CASSQKSVGTGMKKLFF
DNA: TGTGCCAGCAGCCAAAAGAGTGTGGGGACAGGAATGAAAAAACTGTTTTTT

V: TRBV9
J: TRBJ2-7
D: TRBD1
size: .
CDR3: CASSGAGQGYSEQYF
DNA: TGTGCCAGCAGTGGAGCCGGACAGGGGTATTCCGAGCAGTACTTC

V: TRBV7-2
J: TRBJ1-5
D: TRBD1
size: .
CDR3: CASSPTPRDRGNSNQPQHF
DNA: TGTGCCAGCAGCCCTACGCCGCGGGACAGGGGCAATAGCAATCAGCCCCAGCATTTT

V: TRBV29-1
J: TRBJ1-2
D: TRBD1
size: .
CDR3: CSVGTATYGYTF
DNA: TGCAGCGTAGGGACAGCTACCTATGGCTACACCTTC

V: TRBV5-1
J: TRBJ2-2
D: TRBD1
size: .
CDR3: CASSSGGRDTGELFF
DNA: TGCGCCAGCAGCTCAGGGGGTCGGGACACCGGGGAGCTGTTTTTT

V: TRBV6-5
J: TRBJ1-1
D: .
size: .
CDR3: CASSSYRGADTEAFF
DNA: TGTGCCAGCAGCTCATATCGGGGTGCTGACACTGAAGCTTTCTTT

V: TRBV19
J: TRBJ1-3
D: TRBD1
size: few
CDR3: CASIDRANSGNTIYF
DNA: TGTGCCAGTATCGACAGGGCAAACTCTGGAAACACCATATATTTT

V: TRBV11-3
J: TRBJ1-2
D: .
size: .
CDR3: CASSLDSQGSYTF
DNA: TGTGCCAGCAGCTTAGATTCCCAGGGTAGCTACACCTTC

V: TRBV11-2
J: TRBJ2-7
D: TRBD2
size: .
CDR3: CASSLVRPSGNYEQYF
DNA: TGTGCCAGCAGCTTAGTCCGGCCTAGCGGGAACTACGAGCAGTACTTC

V: TRBV3-1/TRBV3-2
J: TRBJ2-2
D: TRBD1
size: many
CDR3: CASSQEGQGAGGELFF
DNA: TGTGCCAGCAGCCAAGAAGGACAGGGGGCAGGCGGGGAGCTGTTTTTT

V: TRBV5-1
J: TRBJ2-7
D: .
size: .
CDR3: CASSLAGNEQYF
DNA: TGCGCCAGCAGCTTAGCGGGTAACGAGCAGTACTTC

V: TRBV10-3
J: TRBJ1-3
D: TRBD1
size: .
CDR3: CAISNADRVAGNTIYF
DNA: TGTGCCATCAGTAATGCCGACAGGGTCGCTGGAAACACCATATATTTT

V: TRBV7-8
J: TRBJ1-2
D: .
size: .
CDR3: CASSARTASNYGYTF
DNA: TGTGCCAGCAGCGCGCGGACAGCTTCTAACTATGGCTACACCTTC

V: TRBV10-3
J: TRBJ1-4
D: .
size: .
CDR3: CAISGTVGEKLFF
DNA: TGTGCCATCAGCGGAACAGTCGGTGAAAAACTGTTTTTT

V: TRBV28
J: TRBJ1-2
D: .
size: .
CDR3: CASSFLSNYGYTF
DNA: TGTGCCAGCAGTTTCCTCTCGAACTATGGCTACACCTTC

V: TRBV19
J: TRBJ2-1
D: TRBD1
size: .
CDR3: CASSGQGGNEQFF
DNA: TGTGCCAGTAGCGGACAGGGAGGCAATGAGCAGTTCTTC

V: TRBV2
J: TRBJ1-5
D: .
size: .
CDR3: CASQAGPVWRGSNQPQHF
DNA: TGTGCCAGCCAGGCGGGGCCTGTGTGGAGGGGAAGCAATCAGCCCCAGCATTTT

V: TRBV27
J: TRBJ1-2
D: TRBD1
size: .
CDR3: CASSYSGQGVTINYGYTF
DNA: TGTGCCAGCAGTTATTCCGGACAGGGAGTTACCATTAACTATGGCTACACCTTC

V: TRBV25-1
J: TRBJ1-5
D: .
size: .
CDR3: CASSVLSVAQPQHF
DNA: TGTGCCAGCAGTGTTCTCTCGGTAGCCCAGCCCCAGCATTTT

V: TRBV6-6
J: TRBJ1-5
D: TRBD1
size: .
CDR3: CASSDRVLQPQHF
DNA: TGTGCCAGCAGTGACAGGGTTCTACAGCCCCAGCATTTT

V: TRBV7-2
J: TRBJ2-7
D: .
size: .
CDR3: CASSISGLSNGDEQYF
DNA: TGTGCCAGCAGCATTTCAGGCCTATCAAACGGGGACGAGCAGTACTTC

V: TRBV7-6
J: TRBJ1-1
D: .
size: .
CDR3: CASSSNGGSEAFF
DNA: TGTGCCAGCAGCTCTAATGGGGGGAGTGAAGCTTTCTTT

V: TRBV27
J: TRBJ1-5
D: .
size: .
CDR3: CASSLSSEYFNQPQHF
DNA: TGTGCCAGCAGTTTGAGTTCCGAGTACTTTAATCAGCCCCAGCATTTT

V: TRBV10-3
J: TRBJ1-2
D: .
size: .
CDR3: CAIGSGQLFLGGYTF
DNA: TGTGCCATCGGTAGTGGGCAGCTTTTCCTTGGTGGCTACACCTTC

V: TRBV6-6
J: TRBJ2-7
D: .
size: .
CDR3: CASSYPAGTSYEQYF
DNA: TGTGCCAGCAGTTACCCGGCCGGGACATCCTACGAGCAGTACTTC